The 25 T cell receptor beta chains presented below share a single source sample, sequenced in a study of T cells in Graves' hyperthyroidism and ophthalmopathy. TCR beta CDR3 regions were amplified from RNA. First-round RT-PCR of the TCR CDR3 relied on the HTBI primer set. TCRdb re-called the multiplex PCR reads with MiXCR, one entry per CDR3 protein. The sample includes 400,000 to 550,000 distinct CDR3 sequences, 24% of them seen just once. Specimen: blood. The receptors derive from a woman in her 30s with Graves' ophthalmopathy.

This clonotype has a count of ten or more. J is TRBJ1-5 and V is TRBV10-1; tentatively, D is TRBD1 (5 bases). From germline, CDR1 is WNHNN and CDR2 SYGVQD (reference sequence). The CDR3 loop spans 18 amino acids. V was clipped by 4 bases and J by 5 bases, with 24 bases between them. This chain's CDR3 is CASSGPLCEGLLYQPQHF. CDR3 nucleotides: TGCGCCAGCAGTGGACCCCTTTGCGAGGGGTTATTGTATCAGCCCCAGCATTTT.

At least ten counts were recorded for this clonotype. V is TRBV2 and J is TRBJ1-1; the D is unclear. Germline CDR1 SNHLY, CDR2 FYNNEI. This CDR3 is 14 amino acids long. V lost 0 bases, J lost 1 base, and 6 bases lay in between. CDR3 nucleotides: TGTGCCAGCAGTGAAGCGCCAGCGAACACTGAAGCTTTCTTT. This translates into CASSEAPANTEAFF.

This clonotype was counted many times. The V call is TRBV6-2 or TRBV6-3, the J call TRBJ2-7; possibly TRBD1 for D (5 bases). V shed 7 bases and J shed 6 bases, with 22 bases lying between them. This CDR3 contains 15 residues. The germline CDR1 and CDR2 sequences are MNHEY and SVGEGT. As DNA, the CDR3 is TGTGCCAGCACATACCTGGGGCAGGGTAGGAGCGAGCAGTACTTC. It specifies CASTYLGQGRSEQYF.

CDR3 bases: TGTGCCAGCAGCTTTAATCATGGCTACACCTTC. It codes for CASSFNHGYTF. J is TRBJ1-2 and V is TRBV7-3, with unresolved D. The CDR3 consists of 11 residues. V lost 3 bases to trimming and J lost 6 bases, with 5 bases between them. Germline V gene lookup returns CDR1 SGHTA and CDR2 FQGTGA. Full variable domain (outside the CDR3, taken from reference TRBV7-3 and TRBJ1-2): GAGVSQTPSNKVTEKGKYVELRCDPISGHTALYWYRQSLGQGPEFLIYFQGTGAADDSGLPNDRFFAVRPEGSVSTLKIQRTERGDSAVYLCASSFNHGYTFGSGTRLTVV.

This clonotype was seen many times. The V gene is TRBV6-4, the J gene TRBJ1-1; D is unresolved. The CDR3 has 13 residues. CDR1 MRHNA and CDR2 SNTAGT come from the germline V gene. The V gene lost 5 bases and the J gene lost 1 base, with 8 bases spanning the gap. CDR3 sequence (DNA): TGTGCCAGCAGTCAACAGCCGAACACTGAAGCTTTCTTT. Translated: CASSQQPNTEAFF.

Many counts were recorded for this clonotype. The chain carries TRBV11-2 and TRBJ1-2, with D uncertain. Trimming took 0 bases from V and 5 from J, leaving 7 bases between them. CDR3 length: 13 residues. Germline values: CDR1 SGHAT, CDR2 FQNNGV. CDR3: CASSLDWTYGYTF. CDR3 coding DNA: TGTGCCAGCAGCTTAGATTGGACGTATGGCTACACCTTC.

This clonotype occurred many times. This chain connects TRBV19 to TRBJ2-7; 7 nucleotides agree with TRBD1. The CDR3 length is 14 residues. V trimming: 2 bases; J trimming: 3 bases; junction bases outside the gene matches: 4. Germline CDR1 LNHDA, CDR2 SQIVND (reference sequence). The CDR3 region has the DNA TGTGCCAGTAGTATATGGGACAGCAGCTACGAGCAGTACTTC. It translates to CASSIWDSSYEQYF. Full variable domain (outside the CDR3, taken from reference TRBV19 and TRBJ2-7): DGGITQSPKYLFRKEGQNVTLSCEQNLNHDAMYWYRQDPGQGLRLIYYSQIVNDFQKGDIAEGYSVSREKKESFPLTVTSAQKNPTAFYLCASSIWDSSYEQYFGPGTRLTVT.

This clonotype was seen more than once but under ten times. The CDR3 loop is CASSHRGLYNSPLHF. CDR3 nucleotide sequence: TGTGCCAGCAGTCACAGGGGGCTCTATAATTCACCCCTCCACTTT. V gene TRBV12-3 or TRBV12-4 combines with J gene TRBJ1-6; 9 bases are a match to TRBD1. J lost 3 bases, V lost 5 bases, and 2 bases had no gene match. This CDR3 has 15 residues.

This clonotype was seen only a few times. V gene TRBV2 combines with J gene TRBJ2-5, with 7 bases aligning to TRBD2. The V gene's germline CDR1 is SNHLY and CDR2 FYNNEI. This CDR3 region has 15 residues. V lost 0 bases and J lost 5; bases outside the gene matches: 6. The CDR3 sequence: CASSEAGAGKETQYF. The CDR3 coding sequence is TGTGCCAGCAGTGAAGCCGGAGCGGGGAAGGAGACCCAGTACTTC.

This clonotype has ten or more counts. The V call is TRBV27, the J call TRBJ2-5; 14 bases map to TRBD2. Germline values: CDR1 MNHEY, CDR2 SMNVEV (reference sequence). The CDR3 runs to 14 residues. The ends lost 8 bases at V and 5 bases at J; junction bases unmatched: 4. This CDR3 is CASRLAGGVETQYF. The CDR3 nucleotides read TGTGCCAGCCGACTAGCGGGGGGGGTGGAGACCCAGTACTTC.

Only a few counts were recorded for this clonotype. One base away lies a much larger clone, so this may be a sequencing read error. The chain couples TRBV12-3 or TRBV12-4 to TRBJ1-5, with 10 bases that match TRBD1. The CDR3 consists of 15 residues. Trimming removed 7 bases from V and 3 bases from J; junction bases left unmatched: 6. As DNA, the CDR3 is TGTGCCAGCAATTCCAGACAGGGGGCCAATCAGCCCCAGCATTTT. Protein product: CASNSRQGANQPQHF.

This chain uses TRBV6-1 with TRBJ1-2, with a weak D call TRBD1 (5 bases). CDR3 length: 14 residues. The ends were cut back, 6 bases at V and 5 bases at J, with 16 bases in the middle. Looked up from germline, CDR1 is MNHNS and CDR2 is SASEGT. CDR3 in amino acids: CASRSVGGSYGYTF. The CDR3 DNA is TGTGCCAGCAGATCCGTCGGGGGGAGTTATGGCTACACCTTC.

This clonotype was detected ten times or more. V usage is TRBV2 and J usage is TRBJ2-3, with D hard to call. The CDR3 runs 14 residues. V lost 1 base, J lost 6 bases, and 11 bases lay in between. In germline, CDR1 is SNHLY, CDR2 FYNNEI. CDR3 protein: CASSEETGPDTQYF. CDR3 sequence (DNA): TGTGCCAGCAGTGAAGAAACCGGGCCGGATACGCAGTATTTT.

V usage is TRBV6-1 and J usage is TRBJ1-2, with TRBD1 as a possible D gene (6 bases). V was cut by 0 bases and J by 4 bases, with 15 bases left in between. There are 16 residues in the CDR3. Germline assignment: CDR1 MNHNS and CDR2 SASEGT. The CDR3 nucleotides read TGTGCCAGCAGTGAAGCGGAGGGGGGCTTTGGCTATGGCTACACCTTC. Its protein is CASSEAEGGFGYGYTF.

There are a few counts of this clonotype. The CDR3, as DNA: TGTGCCAGCAGCTTACGCTCTTTAGGGGGTCAAGAGACCCAGTACTTC. Its translation is CASSLRSLGGQETQYF. The chain joins TRBV7-2 to TRBJ2-5; maybe TRBD1 (6 bases). Germline CDR1 is SGHTA and CDR2 is FQGNSA. V gave up 2 bases and J gave up 2 bases, with 15 bases separating them. The CDR3 extends over 16 amino acids.

This clonotype was detected many times. The chain has TRBV7-2 and TRBJ1-1; 9 nucleotides align to TRBD1. This CDR3 spans 15 amino acids. From germline, CDR1 is SGHTA and CDR2 FQGNSA. Unmatched junction bases numbered 8, after V lost 2 bases and J lost 7 bases. The CDR3 sequence: CASSLSGQGLLEAFF. In DNA, the CDR3 is TGTGCCAGCAGCTTAAGCGGACAGGGGCTCCTTGAAGCTTTCTTT.

This clonotype was detected ten times or more. The gene calls are TRBV27 and TRBJ1-2; the D is unclear. This CDR3 comprises 12 residues. Germline CDR1 is MNHEY and CDR2 is SMNVEV (reference sequence). The V end was cut by 4 bases, the J end by 5 bases, with 8 bases between. The CDR3 loop reads CASSSIGYGYTF. The CDR3 coding sequence is TGTGCCAGCAGTTCGATAGGGTATGGCTACACCTTC.

Ten or more counts support this clonotype. This chain connects TRBV6-5 to TRBJ1-3; D ambiguous. CDR1 is MNHEY and CDR2 is SVGAGI in the germline V gene. V lost 0 bases and J 0 bases, leaving 9 bases between the germline ends. The CDR3 is 16 residues long. CDR3 region: CASSYSGLYSGNTIYF. The CDR3 coding sequence is TGTGCCAGCAGTTACTCGGGCCTATACTCTGGAAACACCATATATTTT.

This clonotype was counted at least ten times. V and J are TRBV2 and TRBJ1-5; D call uncertain. The CDR3 has 14 residues. Germline values: CDR1 SNHLY, CDR2 FYNNEI. V lost 4 bases and J 1 base, leaving 8 bases between the germline ends. The CDR3 reads CASSVAASNQPQHF. The CDR3 nucleotides are TGTGCCAGCAGTGTGGCAGCAAGCAATCAGCCCCAGCATTTT. Full variable domain (rest looked up from reference TRBV2 and TRBJ1-5): EPEVTQTPSHQVTQMGQEVILRCVPISNHLYFYWYRQILGQKVEFLVSFYNNEISEKSEIFDDQFSVERPDGSNFTLKIRSTKLEDSAMYFCASSVAASNQPQHFGDGTRLSIL.

This clonotype was counted at least ten times. The genes are TRBV12-3 or TRBV12-4 and TRBJ2-7; TRBD2 agrees at 8 bases. The ends lost 5 bases at V and 5 bases at J; junction bases unmatched: 8. The CDR3 runs 14 residues. The CDR3 loop reads CASSAGSGVNEQYF. The CDR3 DNA is TGTGCCAGCAGTGCGGGTAGCGGGGTGAACGAGCAGTACTTC.

The J gene is TRBJ1-3, the V gene TRBV6-2 or TRBV6-3; D perhaps matches TRBD1 (5 bases). Trimming took 5 bases from V and 9 from J, leaving 35 bases between them. The germline V gene encodes CDR1 MNHEY and CDR2 SVGEGT. This CDR3 contains 20 residues. CDR3: CASSPRLQGLHPGLHSTIYF. The CDR3 DNA sequence: TGTGCCAGCAGTCCAAGACTCCAGGGTCTCCATCCGGGACTGCATTCCACCATATATTTT.

This clonotype was seen ten or more times. CDR3 bases: TGTGCCAGCAGCTTCCGGACAGGGGTGGCCACTGAAGCTTTCTTT. Translation: CASSFRTGVATEAFF. This chain joins TRBV11-1 and TRBJ1-1; 9 positions agree with TRBD1. The CDR3 runs to 15 residues. V was clipped by 3 bases and J by 4 bases; unmatched bases: 6. Looked up from germline, CDR1 is SGHAT and CDR2 is FQDESV (reference sequence).

The CDR3 DNA reads as TGTGCCAGCAGTTCCCCAGGGACTAGCGCATACTACGAGCAGTACTTC. Protein product: CASSSPGTSAYYEQYF. The rearrangement links TRBV27 to TRBJ2-7; 10 positions agree with TRBD2. This CDR3 has 16 amino acids. Germline V gene data show CDR1 as MNHEY and CDR2 as SMNVEV (reference sequence). The V segment lost 4 bases and the J segment 3 bases; nucleotides outside the gene matches: 9.

This clonotype was seen repeatedly, ten times or more. The chain is built from TRBV19 and TRBJ1-1; D call uncertain. The CDR3 loop spans 14 amino acids. V was pared by 3 bases and J by 0 bases, with 8 bases between. The germline V gene has CDR1 LNHDA and CDR2 SQIVND (reference sequence). The CDR3: CASSMRGVNTEAFF. The CDR3 region has the DNA TGTGCCAGTAGTATGCGGGGTGTGAACACTGAAGCTTTCTTT.

This clonotype was observed many times. The chain links TRBV27 to TRBJ2-5; D unclear. The CDR3 runs 13 residues. Trimming took off 4 bases at V and 2 bases at J, with 8 bases between the two ends. Germline V gene data show CDR1 as MNHEY and CDR2 as SMNVEV (reference sequence). The CDR3 is CASSSLMQETQYF. In DNA, the CDR3 is TGTGCCAGCAGTTCCCTGATGCAAGAGACCCAGTACTTC.